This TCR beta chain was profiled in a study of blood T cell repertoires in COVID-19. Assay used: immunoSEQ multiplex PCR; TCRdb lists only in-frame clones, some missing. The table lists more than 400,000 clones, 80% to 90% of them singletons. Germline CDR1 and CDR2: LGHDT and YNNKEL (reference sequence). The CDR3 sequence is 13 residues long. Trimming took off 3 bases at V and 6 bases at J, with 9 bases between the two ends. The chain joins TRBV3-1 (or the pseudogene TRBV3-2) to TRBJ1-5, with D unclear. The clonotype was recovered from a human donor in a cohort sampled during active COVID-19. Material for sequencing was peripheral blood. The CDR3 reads CASSQQRGQPQHF. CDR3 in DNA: TGTGCCAGCAGCCAGCAGAGAGGTCAGCCCCAGCATTTT.